The 10 T cell receptor beta chains reported below all come from one sample, sequenced in a study of PD-L1 blockade in urothelial cancer. Time point of the sample: pretreatment peripheral blood. Sequenced by immunoSEQ multiplex PCR; TCRdb stores in-frame clones only, minus some. The sample includes 100,000 to 150,000 clones, roughly 83% of them seen just once. Material: PBMCs, obtained around atezolizumab (anti-PD-L1) treatment. The source is a man aged 50 or older with urothelial cancer.

This chain links TRBV19 with TRBJ1-1; D is undetermined. The CDR3 runs 13 residues. Trimming removed 7 bases at V and 0 bases at J, with 9 bases between. The germline V gene has CDR1 LNHDA and CDR2 SQIVND (reference sequence). CDR3 amino acids: CASMGNMNTEAFF. CDR3 DNA: TGTGCCAGTATGGGCAACATGAACACTGAAGCTTTCTTT.

The genes are TRBV10-3 and TRBJ1-5, with TRBD1 matching 10 bases. V lost 2 bases to trimming and J lost 4 bases; unmatched junction nucleotides: 5. The CDR3 consists of 16 residues. In germline, CDR1 is ENHRY, CDR2 SYGVKD. Here the CDR3 DNA reads TGTGCCATCAGTGAGCCGGGACAGGGGAGAAATCAGCCCCAGCATTTT. Translating gives CAISEPGQGRNQPQHF.

The J gene is TRBJ2-3, the V gene TRBV9, with a possible D match to TRBD2 (6 bases). The CDR3 loop spans 16 amino acids. V lost 4 bases and J lost 1, with 16 bases in between. Per germline, CDR1 SGDLS and CDR2 YYNGEE. Here the CDR3 DNA reads TGTGCCAGCAGCACCCAGACTAGGGCTGGCACAGATACGCAGTATTTT. This gives the protein CASSTQTRAGTDTQYF.

This clone was counted between two and nine times. This chain links TRBV5-1 with TRBJ1-1; 9 nucleotides align to TRBD1. Germline V lookup: CDR1 SGHRS, CDR2 YFSETQ. The ends lost 4 bases at V and 1 base at J; junction bases unmatched: 14. This CDR3 spans 18 amino acids. This CDR3 reads CASSPWTGARRGNTEAFF. CDR3 DNA sequence: TGCGCCAGCAGCCCATGGACAGGGGCTCGACGTGGGAACACTGAAGCTTTCTTT.

The chain couples TRBV5-1 to TRBJ1-1; D is perhaps TRBD1 (6 bases). The CDR3 has 15 amino acids. V lost 0 bases, J lost 10 bases, and 19 bases lay in between. The germline CDR1 and CDR2 sequences are SGHRS and YFSETQ. As DNA, the CDR3 is TGCGCCAGCAGCTTGGAGAACACAGGGTTGAGCGGAGCTTTCTTT. Residues: CASSLENTGLSGAFF.

The rearrangement uses TRBV7-2 and TRBJ1-2; 9 bases fit TRBD1. This CDR3 region has 18 residues. V gave up 5 bases and J gave up 4 bases; unmatched junction bases: 17. Germline V gene sequence: CDR1 SGHTA, CDR2 FQGNSA. The CDR3 region has the DNA TGTGCCAGCAGCCGACTTCCCACGGACAGGGGCGGAACCTATGGCTACACCTTC. Amino acids: CASSRLPTDRGGTYGYTF.

The CDR3 protein is CASSPGAYEQYF. The CDR3, as DNA: TGTGCCAGCAGTCCAGGCGCCTACGAGCAGTACTTC. This chain links TRBV6-5 with TRBJ2-7; D is unclear. Germline V gene lookup returns CDR1 MNHEY and CDR2 SVGAGI. V was clipped by 5 bases and J by 2 bases, with 7 bases between them. The CDR3 is made up of 12 amino acids.

V and J are TRBV6-5 and TRBJ1-1; the D gene is possibly TRBD1 (6 bases). The CDR3 contains 14 residues. The V gene's germline CDR1 is MNHEY and CDR2 SVGAGI. V was cut by 4 bases and J by 1 base, with 10 bases left in between. This chain's CDR3 is CASSFGGPNTEAFF. CDR3 nucleotide sequence: TGTGCCAGCAGTTTCGGGGGGCCGAACACTGAAGCTTTCTTT.

The J gene is TRBJ1-1, the V gene TRBV7-9, with D unresolved. From germline, CDR1 is SEHNR and CDR2 FQNEAQ (reference sequence). This CDR3 spans 16 amino acids. Trimming pared 5 bases from V and 0 bases from J, leaving 16 bases between. For the CDR3, the DNA is TGTGCCAGCAGCACGTCGGGGAGAGGGATGAACACTGAAGCTTTCTTT. Translation: CASSTSGRGMNTEAFF.

This chain's CDR3 is CASSLVSGTYNEQFF. The DNA of the CDR3 is TGTGCCAGCTCACTGGTTAGCGGGACCTACAATGAGCAGTTCTTC. The rearrangement joins TRBV18 to TRBJ2-1, with 8 bases matching TRBD2. The CDR3 is 15 residues long. With V trimmed by 4 bases and J by 2 bases, 4 bases remained unmatched. CDR1 KGHSH and CDR2 LQKENI come from the germline V gene.